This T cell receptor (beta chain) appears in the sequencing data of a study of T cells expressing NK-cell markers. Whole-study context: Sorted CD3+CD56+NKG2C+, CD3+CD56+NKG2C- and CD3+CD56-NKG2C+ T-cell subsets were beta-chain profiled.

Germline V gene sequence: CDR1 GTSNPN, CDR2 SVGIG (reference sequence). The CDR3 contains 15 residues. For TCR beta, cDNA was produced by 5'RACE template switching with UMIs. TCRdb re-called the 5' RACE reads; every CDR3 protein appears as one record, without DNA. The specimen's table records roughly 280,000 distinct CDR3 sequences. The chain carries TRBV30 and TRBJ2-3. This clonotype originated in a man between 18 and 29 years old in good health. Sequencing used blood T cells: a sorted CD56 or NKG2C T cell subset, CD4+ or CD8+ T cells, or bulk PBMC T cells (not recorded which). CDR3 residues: CAWSVRSPSTDTQYF.